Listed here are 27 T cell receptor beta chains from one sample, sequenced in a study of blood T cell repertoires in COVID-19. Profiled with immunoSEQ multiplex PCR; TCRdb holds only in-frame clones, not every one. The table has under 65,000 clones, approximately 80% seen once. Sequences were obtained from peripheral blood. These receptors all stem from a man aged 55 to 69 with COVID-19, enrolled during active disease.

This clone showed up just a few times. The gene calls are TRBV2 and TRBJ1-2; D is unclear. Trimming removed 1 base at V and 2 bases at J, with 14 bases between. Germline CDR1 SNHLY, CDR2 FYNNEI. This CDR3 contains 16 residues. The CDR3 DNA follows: TGTGCCAGCAGTGAAGTAAGTTCAGGTGTCAACTATGGCTACACCTTC. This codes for CASSEVSSGVNYGYTF.

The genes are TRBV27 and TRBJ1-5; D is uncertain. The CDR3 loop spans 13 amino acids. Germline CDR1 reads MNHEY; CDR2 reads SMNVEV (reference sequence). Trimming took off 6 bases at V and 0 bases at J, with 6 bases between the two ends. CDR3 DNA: TGTGCCAGCAGGAGGGATAGCAATCAGCCCCAGCATTTT. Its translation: CASRRDSNQPQHF.

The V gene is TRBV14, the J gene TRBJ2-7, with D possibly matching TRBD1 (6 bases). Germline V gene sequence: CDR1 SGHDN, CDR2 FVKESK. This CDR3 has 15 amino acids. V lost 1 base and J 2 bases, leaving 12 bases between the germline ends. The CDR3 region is CASSQAYREPYEQYF. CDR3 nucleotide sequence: TGTGCCAGCAGCCAAGCATACAGGGAACCCTACGAGCAGTACTTC. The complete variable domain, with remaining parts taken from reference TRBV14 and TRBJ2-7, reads EAGVTQFPSHSVIEKGQTVTLRCDPISGHDNLYWYRRVMGKEIKFLLHFVKESKQDESGMPNNRFLAERTGGTYSTLKVQPAELEDSGVYFCASSQAYREPYEQYFGPGTRLTVT.

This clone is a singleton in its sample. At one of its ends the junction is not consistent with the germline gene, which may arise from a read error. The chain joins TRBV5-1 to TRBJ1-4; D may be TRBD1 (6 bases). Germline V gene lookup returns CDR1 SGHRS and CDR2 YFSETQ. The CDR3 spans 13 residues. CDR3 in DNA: TGCGCCAGCAGGGACAGCTCTAACGAAAAACTGTTTTTT. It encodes CASRDSSNEKLFF.

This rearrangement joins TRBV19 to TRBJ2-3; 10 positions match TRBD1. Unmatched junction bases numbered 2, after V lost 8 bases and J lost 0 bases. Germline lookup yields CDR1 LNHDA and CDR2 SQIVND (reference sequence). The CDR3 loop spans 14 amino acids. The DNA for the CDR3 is TGTGCCAGTCGGACAGGGGGGAGCACAGATACGCAGTATTTT. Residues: CASRTGGSTDTQYF.

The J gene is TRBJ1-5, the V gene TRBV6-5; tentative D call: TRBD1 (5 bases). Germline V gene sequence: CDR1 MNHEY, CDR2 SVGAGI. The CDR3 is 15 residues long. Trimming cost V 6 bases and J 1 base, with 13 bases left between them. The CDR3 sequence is CASRAPGMSNQPQHF. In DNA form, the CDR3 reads TGTGCCAGCAGAGCCCCAGGGATGAGCAATCAGCCCCAGCATTTT.

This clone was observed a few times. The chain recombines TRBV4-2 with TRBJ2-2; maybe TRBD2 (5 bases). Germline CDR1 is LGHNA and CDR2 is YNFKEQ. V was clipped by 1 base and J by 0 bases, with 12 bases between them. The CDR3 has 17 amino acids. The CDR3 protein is CASSQGESGSNTGELFF. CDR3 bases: TGTGCCAGCAGCCAAGGGGAGTCGGGGTCGAACACCGGGGAGCTGTTTTTT.

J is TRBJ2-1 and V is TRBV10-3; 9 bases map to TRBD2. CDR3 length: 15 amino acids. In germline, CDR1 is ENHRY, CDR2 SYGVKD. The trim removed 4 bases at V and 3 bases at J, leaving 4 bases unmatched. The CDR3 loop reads CAISGDSGGYNEQFF. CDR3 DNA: TGTGCCATCAGTGGGGATAGCGGGGGCTACAATGAGCAGTTCTTC.

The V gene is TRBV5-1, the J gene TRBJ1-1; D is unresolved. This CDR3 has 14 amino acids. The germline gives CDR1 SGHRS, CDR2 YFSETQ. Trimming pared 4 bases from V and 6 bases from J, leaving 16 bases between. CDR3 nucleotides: TGCGCCAGCAGCCCTATCCCTACTTTGGCTGAAGCTTTCTTT. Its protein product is CASSPIPTLAEAFF.

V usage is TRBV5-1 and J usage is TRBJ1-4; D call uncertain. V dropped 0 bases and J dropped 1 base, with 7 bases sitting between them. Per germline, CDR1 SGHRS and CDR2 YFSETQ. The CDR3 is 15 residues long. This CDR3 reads CASSLGGITNEKLFF. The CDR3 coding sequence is TGCGCCAGCAGCTTGGGCGGGATAACTAATGAAAAACTGTTTTTT. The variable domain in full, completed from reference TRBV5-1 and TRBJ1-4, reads KAGVTQTPRYLIKTRGQQVTLSCSPISGHRSVSWYQQTPGQGLQFLFEYFSETQRNKGNFPGRFSGRQFSNSRSEMNVSTLELGDSALYLCASSLGGITNEKLFFGSGTQLSVL.

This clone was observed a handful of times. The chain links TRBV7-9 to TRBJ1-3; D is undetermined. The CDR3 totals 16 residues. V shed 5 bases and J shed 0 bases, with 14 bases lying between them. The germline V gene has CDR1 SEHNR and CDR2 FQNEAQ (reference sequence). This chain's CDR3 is CASSPPVLSSGNTIYF. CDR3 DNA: TGTGCCAGCAGCCCCCCTGTCCTGAGCTCTGGAAACACCATATATTTT.

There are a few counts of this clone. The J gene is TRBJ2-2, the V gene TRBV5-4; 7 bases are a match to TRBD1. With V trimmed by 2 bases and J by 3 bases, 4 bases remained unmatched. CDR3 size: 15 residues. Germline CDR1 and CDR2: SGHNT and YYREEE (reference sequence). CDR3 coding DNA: TGTGCCAGCAGCTTCTTCGACAGGGACACCGGGGAGCTGTTTTTT. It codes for CASSFFDRDTGELFF.

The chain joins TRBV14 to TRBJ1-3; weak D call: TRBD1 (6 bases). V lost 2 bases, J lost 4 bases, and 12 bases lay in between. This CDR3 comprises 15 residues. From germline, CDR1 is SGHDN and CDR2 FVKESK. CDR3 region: CASSQYGQPGNTIYF. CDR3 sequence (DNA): TGTGCCAGCAGCCAATACGGACAGCCCGGAAACACCATATATTTT.

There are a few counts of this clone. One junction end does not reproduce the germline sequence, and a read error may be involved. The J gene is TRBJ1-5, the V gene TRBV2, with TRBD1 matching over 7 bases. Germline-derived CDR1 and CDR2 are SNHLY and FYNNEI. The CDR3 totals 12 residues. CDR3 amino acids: CASSESQTGLDF. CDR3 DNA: TGTGCCAGCAGTGAGAGCCAGACAGGGTTGGATTTT.

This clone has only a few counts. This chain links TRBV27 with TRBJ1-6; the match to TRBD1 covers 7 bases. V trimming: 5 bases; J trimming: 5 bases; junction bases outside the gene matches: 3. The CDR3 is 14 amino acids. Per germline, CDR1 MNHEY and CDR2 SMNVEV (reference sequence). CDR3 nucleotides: TGTGCCAGCAGTGCACAGGGGAATAATTCACCCCTCCACTTT. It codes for CASSAQGNNSPLHF.

CDR3 DNA: TGTGCCAGCAGTTCAAGGGGGGGGACTGAAGCTTTCTTT. Its protein is CASSSRGGTEAFF. The V call is TRBV27, the J call TRBJ1-1; a weak D match, TRBD1 (6 bases). Trimming pared 4 bases from V and 5 bases from J, leaving 11 bases between. This CDR3 comprises 13 residues. Germline V gives CDR1 MNHEY, CDR2 SMNVEV (reference sequence).

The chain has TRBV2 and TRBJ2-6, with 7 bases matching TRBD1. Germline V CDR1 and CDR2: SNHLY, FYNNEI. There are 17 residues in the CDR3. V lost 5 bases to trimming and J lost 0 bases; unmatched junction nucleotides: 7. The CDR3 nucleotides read TGTGCCAGCAGTCTCCCTGAGGGGGCCTCTGGGGCCAACGTCCTGACTTTC. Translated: CASSLPEGASGANVLTF.

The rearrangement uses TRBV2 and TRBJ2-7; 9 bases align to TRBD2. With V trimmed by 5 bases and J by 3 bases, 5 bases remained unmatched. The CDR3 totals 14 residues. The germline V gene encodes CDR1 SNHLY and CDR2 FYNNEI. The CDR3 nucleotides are TGTGCCAGCAGTCCTAGCGGGGCCCACTACGAGCAGTACTTC. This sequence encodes CASSPSGAHYEQYF.

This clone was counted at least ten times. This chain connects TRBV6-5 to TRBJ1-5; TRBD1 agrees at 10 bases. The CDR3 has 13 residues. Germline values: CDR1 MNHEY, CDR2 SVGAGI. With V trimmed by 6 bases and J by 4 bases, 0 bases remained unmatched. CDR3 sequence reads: CASRGQGNQPQHF. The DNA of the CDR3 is TGTGCCAGCAGGGGACAGGGGAATCAGCCCCAGCATTTT.

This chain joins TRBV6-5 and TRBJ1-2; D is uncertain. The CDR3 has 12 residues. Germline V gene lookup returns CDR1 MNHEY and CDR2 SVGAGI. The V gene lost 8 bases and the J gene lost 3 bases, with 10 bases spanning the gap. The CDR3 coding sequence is TGTGCCAGCGCCAGCGGGCACTATGGCTACACCTTC. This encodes CASASGHYGYTF.

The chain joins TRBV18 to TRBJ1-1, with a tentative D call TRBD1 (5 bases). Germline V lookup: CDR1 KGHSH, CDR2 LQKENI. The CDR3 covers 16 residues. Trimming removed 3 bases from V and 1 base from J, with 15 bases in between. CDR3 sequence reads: CASSPAFFGGNTEAFF. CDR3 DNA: TGTGCCAGCTCACCTGCGTTTTTCGGGGGGAACACTGAAGCTTTCTTT.

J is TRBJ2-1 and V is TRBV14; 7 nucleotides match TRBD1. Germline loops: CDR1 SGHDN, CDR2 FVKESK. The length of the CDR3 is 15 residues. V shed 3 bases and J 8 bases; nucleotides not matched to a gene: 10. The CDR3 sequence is CASSQTRGLSDEQFF. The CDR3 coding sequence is TGTGCCAGCAGCCAGACCAGGGGGTTATCGGATGAGCAGTTCTTC.

This CDR3 is CAWSVLRLNEQFF. Here the CDR3 DNA reads TGTGCCTGGAGTGTATTGCGGCTCAATGAGCAGTTCTTC. The chain recombines TRBV30 with TRBJ2-1; D gene unclear. Germline-derived CDR1 and CDR2 are GTSNPN and SVGIG (reference sequence). CDR3 size: 13 residues. V was cut by 0 bases and J by 6 bases, with 9 bases left in between.

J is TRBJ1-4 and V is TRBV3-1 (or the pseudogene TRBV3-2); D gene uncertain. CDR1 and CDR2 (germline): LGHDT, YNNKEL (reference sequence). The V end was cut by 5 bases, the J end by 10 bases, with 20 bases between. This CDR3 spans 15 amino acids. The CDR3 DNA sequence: TGTGCCAGCAGCTTGCGTGAGCCGATACCGGGAAAACTGTTTTTT. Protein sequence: CASSLREPIPGKLFF.

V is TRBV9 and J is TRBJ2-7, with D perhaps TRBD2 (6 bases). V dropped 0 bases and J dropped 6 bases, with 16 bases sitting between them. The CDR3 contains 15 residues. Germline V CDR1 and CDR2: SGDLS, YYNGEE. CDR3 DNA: TGTGCCAGCAGCGTAGAGGAAGGGACTTGGGCCGAGCAGTACTTC. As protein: CASSVEEGTWAEQYF.

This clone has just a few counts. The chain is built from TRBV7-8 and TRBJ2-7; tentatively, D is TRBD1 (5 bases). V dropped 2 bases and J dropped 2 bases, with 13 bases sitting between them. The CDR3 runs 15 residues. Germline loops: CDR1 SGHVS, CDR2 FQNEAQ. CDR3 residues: CASSLLDTTPYEQYF. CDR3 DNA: TGTGCCAGCAGCTTACTGGACACCACCCCCTACGAGCAGTACTTC.

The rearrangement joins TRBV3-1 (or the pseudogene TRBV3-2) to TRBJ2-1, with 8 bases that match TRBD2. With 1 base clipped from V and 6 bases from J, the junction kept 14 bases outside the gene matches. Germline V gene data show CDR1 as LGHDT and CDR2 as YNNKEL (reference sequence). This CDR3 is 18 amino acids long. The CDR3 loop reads CASSQGLLGGGSSNEQFF. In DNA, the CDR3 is TGTGCCAGCAGCCAAGGATTACTTGGCGGGGGGTCTTCCAATGAGCAGTTCTTC.